This T cell receptor (beta chain) came from a study of beta chain features in type 1 diabetes. The wider study: What patients shared with healthy donors was a similar profile of age, gender and cell yields. Study-level points and caveats: PCR might favor shorter templates, equally in patients and controls. Comparison showed that naive, central memory and Treg TCRB repertoires appeared more similar among patients than among healthy donors. A moderate, significant TCRB CDR3 shortening appeared in type 1 diabetes across four CD4+ subsets.

Germline CDR1 is ENHRY and CDR2 is SYGVKD. With 8 bases clipped from V and 5 bases from J, the junction kept 5 bases outside the gene matches. This CDR3 comprises 13 residues. Remarks on this clone: Its antigen is not identified. This is likely an artifact of a read error, given a far larger clone one base away. The sample has other DNA sequences that encode this CDR3 too.

Expressed TCRB transcripts were sequenced because the isolated RNA had all been reverse transcribed beforehand. Using immunoSEQ multiplex PCR, the repertoire was profiled, and TCRdb retains in-frame clones only, with some absent. Seen here are around 300,000 clones, 11% to 15% observed once, and the top ten hold more than 6.5%. V gene TRBV10-3 combines with J gene TRBJ2-1; 8 bases map to TRBD2. This clonotype was obtained from a man under 40 in good health. Sequencing used central memory CD4+ T cells from blood. The CDR3 loop reads CAILAGVHNEQFF. CDR3 in DNA: TGTGCCATCCTAGCGGGTGTACACAATGAGCAGTTCTTC.